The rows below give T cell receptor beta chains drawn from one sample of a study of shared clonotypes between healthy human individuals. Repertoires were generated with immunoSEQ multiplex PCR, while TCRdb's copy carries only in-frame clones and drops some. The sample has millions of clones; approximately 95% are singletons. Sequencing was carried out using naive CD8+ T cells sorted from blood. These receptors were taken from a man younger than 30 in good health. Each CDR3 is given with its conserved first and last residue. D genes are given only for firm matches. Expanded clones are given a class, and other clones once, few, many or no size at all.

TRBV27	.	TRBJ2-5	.	CASSFASGQETQYF	TGTGCCAGCAGTTTCGCCAGCGGACAAGAGACCCAGTACTTC
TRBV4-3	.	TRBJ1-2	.	CASSHVEGDLGYTF	TGCGCCAGCAGCCACGTAGAGGGGGACCTGGGCTACACCTTC
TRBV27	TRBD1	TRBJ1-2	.	CASRLLAPDRGDGYTF	TGTGCCAGCAGACTACTCGCTCCGGACAGGGGTGATGGCTACACCTTC
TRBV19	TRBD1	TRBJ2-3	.	CASSLTGVSTDTQYF	TGTGCCAGTAGTTTAACAGGGGTCAGCACAGATACGCAGTATTTT
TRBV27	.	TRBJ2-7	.	CASSLSGSPTGQYF	TGTGCCAGCAGTTTATCGGGCTCCCCTACGGGGCAGTACTTC
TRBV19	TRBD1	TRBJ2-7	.	CASSPGQGGYEQYF	TGTGCCAGTAGTCCGGGACAGGGGGGCTACGAGCAGTACTTC
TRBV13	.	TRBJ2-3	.	CASSPQGGSDTQYF	TGTGCCAGCAGCCCCCAGGGGGGAAGTGATACGCAGTATTTT
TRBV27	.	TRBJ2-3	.	CASSFGGIPSTDTQYF	TGTGCCAGCAGTTTTGGGGGGATACCTAGCACAGATACGCAGTATTTT
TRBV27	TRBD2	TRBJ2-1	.	CASSLGLAGNEQFF	TGTGCCAGCAGTTTAGGGCTAGCGGGGAATGAGCAGTTCTTC
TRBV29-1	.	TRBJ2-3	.	CSVDGGRGSSTDTQYF	TGCAGCGTTGATGGCGGAAGGGGATCAAGCACAGATACGCAGTATTTT
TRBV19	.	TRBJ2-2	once	CASSIVQTPNTGELFF	TGTGCCAGTAGTATAGTTCAGACCCCGAACACCGGGGAGCTGTTTTTT
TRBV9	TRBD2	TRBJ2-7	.	CASSSLAGGPSYEQYF	TGTGCCAGCAGCTCTCTAGCGGGAGGGCCCTCGTACGAGCAGTACTTC
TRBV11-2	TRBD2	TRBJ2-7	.	CASSLAGTSGTYEQYF	TGTGCCAGCAGCCTAGCCGGGACTAGCGGAACATACGAGCAGTACTTC
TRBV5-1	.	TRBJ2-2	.	CASSLGAADLTGELFF	TGCGCCAGCAGCTTAGGTGCGGCAGACTTGACCGGGGAGCTGTTTTTT
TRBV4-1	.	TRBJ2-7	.	CASSQGSSYEQYF	TGCGCCAGCAGCCAAGGTTCGAGCTACGAGCAGTACTTC
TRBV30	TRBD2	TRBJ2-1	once	CAWKAGGGYNEQFF	TGTGCCTGGAAAGCGGGAGGGGGGTACAATGAGCAGTTCTTC
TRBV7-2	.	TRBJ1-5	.	CASSLGRIGDSNQPQHF	TGTGCCAGCAGCTTAGGTCGGATAGGAGATAGCAATCAGCCCCAGCATTTT
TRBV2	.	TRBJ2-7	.	CASSEGLEQYF	TGTGCCAGCAGTGAAGGTCTCGAGCAGTACTTC
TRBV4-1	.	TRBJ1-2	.	CASSQDPLQNYGYTF	TGCGCCAGCAGCCAAGATCCACTTCAGAACTATGGCTACACCTTC
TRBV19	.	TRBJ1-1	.	CASSIGVSTEAFF	TGTGCCAGTAGTATAGGGGTGTCGACTGAAGCTTTCTTT
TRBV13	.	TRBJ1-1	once	CASSLTQSLEAFF	TGTGCCAGCAGCTTAACTCAATCGCTTGAAGCTTTCTTT
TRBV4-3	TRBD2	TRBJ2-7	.	CASSQDGASGAYEQYF	TGCGCCAGCAGCCAAGATGGGGCTAGCGGAGCCTACGAGCAGTACTTC
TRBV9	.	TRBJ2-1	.	CASSVGGGASYNEQFF	TGTGCCAGCAGCGTAGGAGGTGGGGCCTCCTACAATGAGCAGTTCTTC
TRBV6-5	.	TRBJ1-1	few	CASSYGQRGTEAFF	TGTGCCAGCAGTTACGGTCAGAGGGGGACTGAAGCTTTCTTT
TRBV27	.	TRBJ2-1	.	CASSLGPGYTYPEQFF	TGTGCCAGCAGTTTGGGTCCGGGCTACACCTATCCTGAGCAGTTCTTC
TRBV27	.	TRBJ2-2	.	CASTPRLANTGELFF	TGTGCCAGCACCCCCAGACTAGCGAACACCGGGGAGCTGTTTTTT
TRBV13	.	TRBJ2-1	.	CASSLYLSGSSYNEQFF	TGTGCCAGCAGCTTATATCTTAGCGGTAGCTCCTACAATGAGCAGTTCTTC
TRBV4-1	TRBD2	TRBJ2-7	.	CASSHRGEGSYEQYF	TGCGCCAGCAGCCACCGGGGGGAAGGAAGTTACGAGCAGTACTTC
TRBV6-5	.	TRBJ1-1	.	CASSYSRQGSNTEAFF	TGTGCCAGCAGTTACTCTCGACAAGGGTCGAACACTGAAGCTTTCTTT
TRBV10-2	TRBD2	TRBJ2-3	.	CASGRGATDTQYF	TGCGCCAGCGGGCGGGGGGCCACAGATACGCAGTATTTT
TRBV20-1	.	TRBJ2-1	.	CSADNNEQFF	TGCAGTGCTGACAACAATGAGCAGTTCTTC
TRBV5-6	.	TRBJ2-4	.	CASSFDFSGNIQYF	TGTGCCAGCAGCTTTGACTTCTCAGGGAACATTCAGTACTTC
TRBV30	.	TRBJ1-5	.	CAWSVGTGNYQPQHF	TGTGCCTGGAGTGTAGGGACGGGGAACTATCAGCCCCAGCATTTT
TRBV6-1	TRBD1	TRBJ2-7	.	CASSAPQGAFYEQYF	TGTGCCAGCAGTGCTCCCCAGGGGGCGTTTTACGAGCAGTACTTC
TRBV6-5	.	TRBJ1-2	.	CASSPLGENGYTF	TGTGCCAGCAGTCCACTCGGGGAAAATGGCTACACCTTC
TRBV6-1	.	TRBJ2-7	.	CASSDFEGSSYEQYF	TGTGCCAGCAGTGATTTTGAGGGGTCTTCCTACGAGCAGTACTTC